The entry that follows covers one TCR beta chain sequence. Its antigen has not been determined. This clone may be a read error of a much larger clone one base away. The data were taken from a study of T cell responses to AZD1222 COVID-19 vaccine (dated by TCRdb to about 2021). Context from the whole study: AZD1222 recipients whose second dose came at about 4 weeks and those whose second dose came at about 12 weeks were combined into one group, since spike-specific TCR depth and breadth did not differ between the two schedules. Trial participants were enrolled by age into 18-55, 56-69 and 70-plus year subgroups, with around 150, 28 and 57 TCR-sequenced participants respectively. A total of 233 trial participants underwent TCR sequencing, of whom around 210 had received two doses of AZD1222 and about 25 had received two doses of the MenACWY control vaccine. Results and caveats for the whole study, not just this receptor: The 56-69-year group was small, and its depth increase did not reach significance, likely because of low power. Spike-specific TCR breadth and depth rose significantly after two AZD1222 doses compared with day 0 and with MenACWY recipients. Epitopes outside the regions mutated in the B.1.351 and B.1.1.7 variants were reportedly recognized by nearly half of the unique spike-specific TCRs. Most participants were white British and females outnumbered males, and the authors suggested that clonal diversity may have been underestimated. Conclusions about previously exposed vaccinees are limited because only 6 or 7 AZD1222 recipients were SARS-CoV-2 seropositive at baseline. CD4 TCRs associated with the vaccine covered the entire spike protein, and the dominant responses were in regions 160-218 and 743-854. No day 14 peak-response samples were available, so repertoires were characterized only after the peak T cell response.

Taken from cysteine to phenylalanine, the CDR3 has 13 residues. The entry retains the CDR3 DNA only, 39 bases that are in frame from base 1. Trimming takes 2 bases from V and 0 bases from J, and the germline ends sit 2 bases apart. Based on the germline V gene, the CDR1 and CDR2 sequences are SGHTA and FQGNSA. The CDR3 regions of human TCRbeta chains were analyzed by immunosequencing. For the original study's pipeline: TCRs in the repertoires were compared against a reference library of SARS-CoV-2-specific TCRs that had been generated with the MIRA antigen-specificity platform. Breadth meant the fraction of unique TCRs that were SARS-CoV-2-associated, whereas depth meant the fraction of total T cells that were SARS-CoV-2-associated. Each spike-specific TCR was assigned to its reactive spike region and to a CD4 or CD8 class using the MIRA data. Log10-transformed breadth and depth values were compared by one-way ANOVA with Sidak's multiple comparisons tests. TCRdb carries this immuneACCESS record with in-frame sequences only. Its versions omit some clonotypes, under half of them owing to an unresolved V gene in the studies checked, with the rest unexplained. D and trimming come from the DNA, and the V and J calls and clone size come from that table. Counted in this sample were more than 85,000 clones; roughly nine tenths of them appeared once. The ten largest clones take up around 8% of the sample.

In the paper's terms, the time point label means: baseline before first vaccination. The vaccinee samples were drawn from two UK trials, COV001 and COV002, one of which was a single-blind randomized controlled phase 2/3 trial testing AZD1222 (ChAdOx1 nCoV-19) in healthy adults. For TCRbeta chain sequencing, PBMC samples were collected from trial participants at day 0 and at day 28 after the second dose. The source was peripheral blood, collected on day 0 of AZD1222 vaccination. Recombination connected TRBV7-2 to TRBJ1-5; no D gene is confidently identified. This receptor was identified in an adult in good health. The CDR3 sequence is CASSLNSNQPQHF. The DNA sequence reads TGTGCCAGCAGCTTAAATAGCAATCAGCCCCAGCATTTT.